This TCR beta chain appears in the sequencing data of a study of vaccination effects on CD4 cells after COVID-19. Peptide-pool stimulation followed by sequencing identified expanded antigen-specific CD4+ clonotypes in the ViraFEST assay. Isolating CD4+ T cells followed about 10 days of culture. Prior SARS-CoV-2 infection was absent in the vaccine recipients, as shown by negative nucleocapsid antibodies. With regard to this clone: Antigen unknown.

Profiling relied on immunoSEQ multiplex PCR, and the TCRdb table lists in-frame clones only, not all of them. The sample includes just under 75,000 clones, under 85% of them seen just once. The CDR3 covers 15 residues. Germline V gives CDR1 ENHRY, CDR2 SYGVKD. V was trimmed by 0 bases and J by 4 bases, leaving 12 bases between them. The clonotype was recovered from a human donor who received a COVID-19 vaccine. V gene TRBV10-3 combines with J gene TRBJ1-2; D possibly corresponds to TRBD1 (6 bases). The specimen was CD4+ T cells from PBMCs cultured with HCoV-NL63 spike peptides, collected before COVID-19 vaccination. The CDR3 loop is CAISESSGAVYGYTF. The CDR3 nucleotides read TGTGCCATCAGTGAGTCCTCAGGGGCGGTCTATGGCTACACCTTC.